This TCR beta chain was sequenced during a study of T cell responses to AZD1222 COVID-19 vaccine (TCRdb year 2021). With regard to the full study: AZD1222 recipients given second doses at about 4 weeks or at about 12 weeks were pooled, since spike-specific TCR depth and breadth were not found to differ between the two schedules. TCR sequencing covered about 230 trial participants: 207 given two doses of AZD1222 and 26 given two doses of MenACWY control vaccine. Enrollment into the trials was organized by age into subgroups of 18-55, 56-69 and 70-plus years, and those subgroups contained approximately 150, 30 and 60 TCR-sequenced participants, respectively. General study outcomes and caveats: Reportedly, almost half of the unique spike-specific TCRs recognized epitopes lying outside the regions that are mutated in the B.1.351 and B.1.1.7 variants. Conclusions about previously exposed vaccinees are limited because only five to seven AZD1222 recipients were SARS-CoV-2 seropositive at baseline. After two AZD1222 doses, spike-specific TCR breadth and depth were significantly higher than at day 0 and than in MenACWY recipients. Most participants were white British and females outnumbered males, and the authors suggested that clonal diversity may have been underestimated. The 56-69-year group was small, and its depth increase did not reach significance, likely because of low power. Vaccine-associated CD4 TCRs spanned the whole spike protein, with dominant responses in regions 160-218 and 743-854. Because no day 14 peak-response samples were available, repertoires were characterized only after the peak T cell response.

As encoded in the germline V gene, CDR1 is MDHEN while CDR2 is SYDVKM. Relative to germline, V is missing 2 bases and J is missing 1 base, with 2 bases of the junction outside any gene match. The CDR3 sequence holds 16 residues, the cysteine and phenylalanine included. Only the CDR3 part of the read is kept: 48 bases, read in frame from the first base. The CDR3 regions of human TCRbeta chains were analyzed by immunosequencing. As for how the authors treated the data: Repertoire TCRs were checked for matches against a reference library of SARS-CoV-2-specific TCRs that had been generated using the MIRA antigen-specificity platform. Breadth was defined as the fraction of unique TCRs that were SARS-CoV-2-associated, and depth was defined as the fraction of total T cells that were SARS-CoV-2-associated. Each spike-specific TCR was assigned to its reactive spike region and to a CD4 or CD8 class using the MIRA data. Log10-transformed breadth and depth values were compared by one-way ANOVA with Sidak's multiple comparisons tests. This immuneACCESS table, as held by TCRdb, lists in-frame sequences with V and J called but not all clones. Of the missing ones, under half trace to an unresolved V gene in checked studies; the others have no known cause. V and J calls and clone size are copied from that table; D and trimming were computed from the DNA. This sample has roughly 95,000 clones in its table, and around nine tenths of those were observed once. The ten largest clones represent 2.5% to 3% of the sample.

The time point label of this sample denotes: baseline before first vaccination. Vaccinee samples were obtained from the UK trials COV001 and COV002, which included a single-blind randomized controlled phase 2/3 trial of AZD1222 (ChAdOx1 nCoV-19) in healthy adults. Trial participant PBMC samples were collected at day 0 and day 28 after the second dose for TCRbeta chain sequencing. As for this clone: The specificity of this receptor is unknown. No much larger clone is present one base from it, and per-base qualities are unavailable.

The TCR was taken from an adult in good health. In this chain, TRBV28 is recombined with TRBJ2-6; 7 central bases correspond to TRBD1. Source: peripheral blood, taken on day 0 of AZD1222 vaccination. The CDR3 protein: CASSLVQGSGANVLTF. The DNA sequence is as follows: TGTGCCAGCAGTTTAGTACAGGGGTCTGGGGCCAACGTCCTGACTTTC.